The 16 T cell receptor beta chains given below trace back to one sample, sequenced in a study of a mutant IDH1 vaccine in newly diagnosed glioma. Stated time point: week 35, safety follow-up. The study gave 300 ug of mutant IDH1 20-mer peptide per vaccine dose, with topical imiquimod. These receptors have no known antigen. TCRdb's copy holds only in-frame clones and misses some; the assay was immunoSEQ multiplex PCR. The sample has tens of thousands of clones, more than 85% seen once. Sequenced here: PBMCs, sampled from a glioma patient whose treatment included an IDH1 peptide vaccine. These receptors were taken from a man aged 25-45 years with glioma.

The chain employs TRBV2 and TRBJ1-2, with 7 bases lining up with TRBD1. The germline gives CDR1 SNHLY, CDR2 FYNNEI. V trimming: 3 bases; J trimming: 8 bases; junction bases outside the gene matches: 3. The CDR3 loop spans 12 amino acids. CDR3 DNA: TGTGCCAGCAGTGAGACAGGGCGGGGCTACACCTTC. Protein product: CASSETGRGYTF.

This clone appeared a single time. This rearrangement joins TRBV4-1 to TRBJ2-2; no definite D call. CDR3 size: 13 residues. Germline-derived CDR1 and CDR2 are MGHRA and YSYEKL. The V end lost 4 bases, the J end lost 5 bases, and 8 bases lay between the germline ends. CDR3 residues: CASSPIYTGELFF. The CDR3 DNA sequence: TGCGCCAGCAGCCCGATCTATACCGGGGAGCTGTTTTTT.

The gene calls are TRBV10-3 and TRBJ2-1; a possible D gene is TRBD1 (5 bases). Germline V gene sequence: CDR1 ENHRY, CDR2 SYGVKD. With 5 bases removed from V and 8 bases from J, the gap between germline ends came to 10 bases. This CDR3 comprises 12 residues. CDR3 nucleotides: TGTGCCATCAGTCTAGGGGTACATGAGCAGTTCTTC. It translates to CAISLGVHEQFF.

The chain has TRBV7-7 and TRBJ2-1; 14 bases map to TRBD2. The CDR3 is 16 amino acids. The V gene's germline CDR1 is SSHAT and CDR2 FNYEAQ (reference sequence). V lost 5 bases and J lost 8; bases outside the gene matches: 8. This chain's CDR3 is CASSPLTSGGADEQFF. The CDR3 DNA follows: TGTGCCAGCAGCCCGTTGACTAGCGGGGGGGCAGATGAGCAGTTCTTC.

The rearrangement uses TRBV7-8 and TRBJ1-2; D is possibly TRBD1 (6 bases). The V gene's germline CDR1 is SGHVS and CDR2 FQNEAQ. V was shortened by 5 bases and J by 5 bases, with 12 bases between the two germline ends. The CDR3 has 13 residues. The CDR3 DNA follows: TGTGCCAGCAGCCAGACAGGTTCATATGGCTACACCTTC. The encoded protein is CASSQTGSYGYTF.

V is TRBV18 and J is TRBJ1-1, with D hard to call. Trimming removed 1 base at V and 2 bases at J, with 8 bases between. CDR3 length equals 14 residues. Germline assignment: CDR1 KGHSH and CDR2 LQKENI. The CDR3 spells CASSPQGSNTEAFF. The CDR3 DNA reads TGTGCCAGCTCACCACAAGGGTCTAACACTGAAGCTTTCTTT.

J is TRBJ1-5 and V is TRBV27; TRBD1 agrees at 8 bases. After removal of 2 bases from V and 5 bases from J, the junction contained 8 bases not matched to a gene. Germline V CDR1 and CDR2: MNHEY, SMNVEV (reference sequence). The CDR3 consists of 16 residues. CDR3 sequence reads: CASSLQAGGMDQPQHF. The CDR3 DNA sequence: TGTGCCAGCAGTTTACAGGCAGGGGGCATGGATCAGCCCCAGCATTTT.

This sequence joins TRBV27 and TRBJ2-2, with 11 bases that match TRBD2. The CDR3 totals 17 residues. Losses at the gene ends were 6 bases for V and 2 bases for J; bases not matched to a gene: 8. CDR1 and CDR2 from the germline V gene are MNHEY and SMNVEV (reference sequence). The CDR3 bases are TGTGCCAGCAGAGAGACCGGGACTAGCGGAAACACCGGGGAGCTGTTTTTT. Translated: CASRETGTSGNTGELFF.

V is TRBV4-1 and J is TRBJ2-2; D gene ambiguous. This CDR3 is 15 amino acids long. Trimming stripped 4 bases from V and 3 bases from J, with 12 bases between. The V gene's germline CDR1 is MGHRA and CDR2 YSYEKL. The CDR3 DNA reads TGCGCCAGCAGCCCCCCCGGCACCTACACCGGGGAGCTGTTTTTT. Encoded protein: CASSPPGTYTGELFF.

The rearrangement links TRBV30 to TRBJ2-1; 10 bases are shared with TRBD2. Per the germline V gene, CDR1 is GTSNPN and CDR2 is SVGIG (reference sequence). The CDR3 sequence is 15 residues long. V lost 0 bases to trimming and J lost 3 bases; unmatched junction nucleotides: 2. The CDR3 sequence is CAWSVVAGGYNEQFF. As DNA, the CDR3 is TGTGCCTGGAGTGTGGTAGCGGGAGGCTACAATGAGCAGTTCTTC.

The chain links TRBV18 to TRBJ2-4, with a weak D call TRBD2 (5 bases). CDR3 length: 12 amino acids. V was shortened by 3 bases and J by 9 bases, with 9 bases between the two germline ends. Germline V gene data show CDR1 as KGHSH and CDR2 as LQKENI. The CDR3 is CASSPEVGIQYF. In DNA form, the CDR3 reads TGTGCCAGCTCACCGGAGGTCGGCATTCAGTACTTC.

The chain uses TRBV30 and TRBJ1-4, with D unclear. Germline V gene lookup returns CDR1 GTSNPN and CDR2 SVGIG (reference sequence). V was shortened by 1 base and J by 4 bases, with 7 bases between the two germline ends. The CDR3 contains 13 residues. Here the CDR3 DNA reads TGTGCCTGGAGTGGGAGTTTTAATGAAAAACTGTTTTTT. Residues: CAWSGSFNEKLFF.

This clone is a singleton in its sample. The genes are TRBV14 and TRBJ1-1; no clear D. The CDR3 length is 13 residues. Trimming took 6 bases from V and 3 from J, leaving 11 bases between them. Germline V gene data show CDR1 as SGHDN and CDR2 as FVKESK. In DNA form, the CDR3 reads TGTGCCAGCAGTTATACAGACCACACTGAAGCTTTCTTT. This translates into CASSYTDHTEAFF.

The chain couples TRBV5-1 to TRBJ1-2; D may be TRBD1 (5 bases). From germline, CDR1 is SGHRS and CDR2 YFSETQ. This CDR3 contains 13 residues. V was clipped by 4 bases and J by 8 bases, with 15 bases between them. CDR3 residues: CASSVGESSGYTF. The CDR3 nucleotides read TGCGCCAGCAGCGTGGGGGAAAGCAGCGGCTACACCTTC.

CDR3 nucleotides: TGTGCCATCAGGAACGTTCCGGGACAGGGGGCCGAGCAGTACTTC. This codes for CAIRNVPGQGAEQYF. V gene TRBV10-3 combines with J gene TRBJ2-5; 12 bases are a match to TRBD1. The J call is uncertain, as TRBJ2-7 better fits the DNA end. Germline-derived CDR1 and CDR2 are ENHRY and SYGVKD. CDR3 length equals 15 residues.

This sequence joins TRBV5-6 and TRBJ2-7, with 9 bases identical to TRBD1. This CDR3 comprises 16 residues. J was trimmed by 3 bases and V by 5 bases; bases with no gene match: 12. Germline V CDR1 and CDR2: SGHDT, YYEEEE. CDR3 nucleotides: TGTGCCAGCAGTATATCTTCCGGGACAGGGATCTACGAGCAGTACTTC. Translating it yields CASSISSGTGIYEQYF. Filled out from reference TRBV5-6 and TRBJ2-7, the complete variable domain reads DAGVTQSPTHLIKTRGQQVTLRCSPKSGHDTVSWYQQALGQGPQFIFQYYEEEERQRGNFPDRFSGHQFPNYSSELNVNALLLGDSALYLCASSISSGTGIYEQYFGPGTRLTVT.